The source of this TCR beta chain is a study of beta chain features in type 1 diabetes. Across the whole study: The samples had approximately 100,000,000 sorted cells examined in all.

The sample holds many counts of this clone. Its antigen is unknown. Regarding the study as a whole: Comparison showed that naive, central memory and Treg TCRB repertoires appeared more similar among patients than among healthy donors. Among all four CD4+ subsets, Type 1 diabetes patients had TCRB CDR3s that were moderately but significantly shorter. Patients with type 1 diabetes showed fewer VDJ junction insertions and more deletions.

One heparinised draw of blood, averaging about 110 mL, came from each donor. Expressed TCRB transcripts were sequenced after all isolated RNA was converted to cDNA. The table came from immunoSEQ multiplex PCR; TCRdb's copy has only in-frame clones and leaves some out. The sample has fewer than 400,000 clones; roughly a tenth are singletons. Germline CDR1 and CDR2: SGHTA and FQGNSA. The CDR3 has 12 amino acids. V was cut by 5 bases and J by 6 bases, with 8 bases left in between. The chain recombines TRBV7-2 with TRBJ2-1; D possibly corresponds to TRBD1 (5 bases). The specimen sequenced was central memory CD4+ T cells from blood. The sequence derives from a young man with type 1 diabetes. CDR3 in DNA: TGTGCCAGCAGCCTCCAGGGCAATGAGCAGTTCTTC. Translation gives CASSLQGNEQFF.